This TCR beta chain originates from a study of T-cell reconstitution after alpha-beta-depleted transplantation in children. General study results and limits: In some patients, recipient T cells and intrathymic progenitors surviving conditioning explained high day-60 diversity. Newly generated T cells supplied most T-cell counts and diversity one year post-transplant. After transplant, at about two months, alpha-beta T cells were reportedly derived from several hundred expanded graft clones.

The CDR3 is 12 residues long. Germline trimming cut 6 bases from V and 9 bases from J; bases unmatched to any gene: 4. A library of TCRbeta sequences, prepared with unique molecular identifiers, was generated. TCRdb re-called the PCR reads with MiXCR, one entry per CDR3 protein. The sample records approximately 650,000 distinct CDR3 sequences, roughly 14% being singletons. This clonotype was seen a few times. The antigen remains undetermined. The V gene is TRBV12-3 or TRBV12-4, the J gene TRBJ2-1, with 8 nucleotides matching TRBD1. The sequence came from a girl between 2 and 10 years old with congenital amegakaryocytic thrombocytopenia, due to receive a stem cell transplant. The sequenced sample was PBMCs, obtained before TCRalphabeta/CD19-depleted stem cell transplant. CDR3: CASSPTGVEQFF. Here the CDR3 DNA reads TGTGCCAGCAGCCCGACAGGGGTTGAGCAGTTCTTC.